Reported below is one T cell receptor (beta chain). Germline CDR1 reads LNHDA; CDR2 reads SQIVND (reference sequence). The CDR3 runs 16 residues. V dropped 2 bases and J dropped 2; count of bases not matched to a gene: 5. The sample originates from a study of blood T cell repertoires in COVID-19. Study in general: Sites in the United States, Italy and Spain provided acute and convalescent COVID-19 samples. Nucleic acid was either cDNA or gDNA, and it came from T cells, B-cell-depleted T cells, or PBMCs.

Using immunoSEQ multiplex PCR, the repertoire was profiled, and TCRdb retains in-frame clones only, with some absent. The data show roughly 200,000 clones, about 87% seen once. The clonotype comes from a man between 65 and 80 years old with acute or convalescent COVID-19. The rearrangement joins TRBV19 to TRBJ2-1, with 8 bases that match TRBD2. Sequenced material: peripheral blood. DNA of the CDR3: TGTGCCAGTAGTATATCGGGAGGGCAAACCTACAATGAGCAGTTCTTC. Translating gives CASSISGGQTYNEQFF.